The entry that follows covers one T cell receptor (beta chain) sequence. This same CDR3 is encoded by further DNA sequences in the sample. This sample stems from a study of blood T cell repertoires in COVID-19. V shed 1 base and J shed 1 base, with 3 bases lying between them. This CDR3 spans 13 amino acids. Germline V lookup: CDR1 LGHDT, CDR2 YNNKEL (reference sequence). Participants were aged about 18 to 89 years from around 24 US areas. Libraries were prepared by immunoSEQ multiplex PCR; TCRdb keeps only in-frame clonotypes and omits some of them. The table includes about 170,000 clones, 75% to 90% detected once.

The receptor was derived from a woman aged 45-60 years who had recovered from COVID-19. The chain uses TRBV3-1 (or the pseudogene TRBV3-2) and TRBJ2-3; no clear D gene. Source material: PBMCs or T cells enriched from blood (not recorded which). As DNA, the CDR3 is TGTGCCAGCAGCCAAGCCGGCACAGATACGCAGTATTTT. This translates into CASSQAGTDTQYF.